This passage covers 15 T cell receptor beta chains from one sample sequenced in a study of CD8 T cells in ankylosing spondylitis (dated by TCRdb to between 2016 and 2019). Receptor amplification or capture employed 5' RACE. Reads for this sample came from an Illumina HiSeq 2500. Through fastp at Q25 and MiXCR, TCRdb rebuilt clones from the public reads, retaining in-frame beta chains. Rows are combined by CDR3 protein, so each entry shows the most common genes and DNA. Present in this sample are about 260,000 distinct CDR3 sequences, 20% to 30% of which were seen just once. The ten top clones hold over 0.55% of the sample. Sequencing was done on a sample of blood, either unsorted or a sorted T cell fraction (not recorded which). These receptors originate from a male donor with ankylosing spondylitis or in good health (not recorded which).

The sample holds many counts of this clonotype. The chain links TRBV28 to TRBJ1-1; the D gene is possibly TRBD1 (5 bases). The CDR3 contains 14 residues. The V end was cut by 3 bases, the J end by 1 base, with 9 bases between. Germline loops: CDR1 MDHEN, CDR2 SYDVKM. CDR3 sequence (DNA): TGTGCCAGCAGTTTTGGGGGGAAGAACACTGAAGCTTTCTTT. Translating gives CASSFGGKNTEAFF.

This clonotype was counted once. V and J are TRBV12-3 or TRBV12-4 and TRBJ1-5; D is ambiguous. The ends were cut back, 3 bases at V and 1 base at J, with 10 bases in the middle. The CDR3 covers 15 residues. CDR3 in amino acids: CASSLGRRSNQPQHF. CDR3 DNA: TGTGCCAGCAGTTTGGGAAGACGGAGCAATCAGCCCCAGCATTTT.

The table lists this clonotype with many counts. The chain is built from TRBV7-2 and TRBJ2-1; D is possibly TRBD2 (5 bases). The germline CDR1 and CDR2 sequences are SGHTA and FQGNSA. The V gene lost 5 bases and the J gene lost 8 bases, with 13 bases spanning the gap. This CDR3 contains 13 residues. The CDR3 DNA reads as TGTGCCAGCAGCACTAGGACCTTCCATGAGCAGTTCTTC. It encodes CASSTRTFHEQFF.

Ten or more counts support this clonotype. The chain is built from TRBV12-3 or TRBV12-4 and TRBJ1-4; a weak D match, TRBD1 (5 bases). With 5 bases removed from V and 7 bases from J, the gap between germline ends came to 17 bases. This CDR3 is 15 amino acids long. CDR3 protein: CASSPPGAGVEKLFF. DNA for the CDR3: TGTGCCAGCAGTCCCCCCGGGGCCGGAGTTGAAAAACTGTTTTTT.

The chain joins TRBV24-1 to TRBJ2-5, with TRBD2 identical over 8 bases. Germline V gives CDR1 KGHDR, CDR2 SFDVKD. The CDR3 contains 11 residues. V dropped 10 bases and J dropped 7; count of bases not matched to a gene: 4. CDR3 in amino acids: CATRGDGTQYF. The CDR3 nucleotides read TGTGCCACGCGGGGGGATGGGACCCAGTACTTC.

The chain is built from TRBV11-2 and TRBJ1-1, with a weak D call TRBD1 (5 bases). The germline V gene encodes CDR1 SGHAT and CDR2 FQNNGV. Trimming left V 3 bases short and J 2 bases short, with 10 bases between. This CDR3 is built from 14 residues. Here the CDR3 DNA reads TGTGCCAGCAGCTTGGAGAGGGGTAACACTGAAGCTTTCTTT. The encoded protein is CASSLERGNTEAFF.

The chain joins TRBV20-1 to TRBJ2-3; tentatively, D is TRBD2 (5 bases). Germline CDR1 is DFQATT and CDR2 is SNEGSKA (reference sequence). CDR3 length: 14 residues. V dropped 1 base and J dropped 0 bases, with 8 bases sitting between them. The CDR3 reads CSARVEASTDTQYF. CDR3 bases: TGCAGTGCTAGAGTGGAGGCTAGCACAGATACGCAGTATTTT.

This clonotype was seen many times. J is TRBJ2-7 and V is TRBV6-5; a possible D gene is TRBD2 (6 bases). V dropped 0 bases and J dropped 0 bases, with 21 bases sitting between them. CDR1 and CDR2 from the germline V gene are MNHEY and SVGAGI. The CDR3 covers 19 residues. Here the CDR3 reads CASSYSNLDGLGGSYEQYF. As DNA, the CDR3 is TGTGCCAGCAGTTACTCGAATCTGGATGGTTTGGGGGGCTCCTACGAGCAGTACTTC.

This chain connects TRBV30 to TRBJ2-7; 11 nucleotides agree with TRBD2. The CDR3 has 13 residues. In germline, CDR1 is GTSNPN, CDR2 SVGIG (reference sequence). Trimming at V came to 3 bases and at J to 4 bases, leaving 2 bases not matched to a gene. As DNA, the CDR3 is TGTGCCTGGAGGGGACTAGCGGAGTACGAGCAGTACTTC. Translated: CAWRGLAEYEQYF.

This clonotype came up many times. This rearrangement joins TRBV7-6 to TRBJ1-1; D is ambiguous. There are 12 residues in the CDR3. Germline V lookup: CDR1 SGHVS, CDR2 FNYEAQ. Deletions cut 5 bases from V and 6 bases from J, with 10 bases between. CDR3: CASSPRGAEAFF. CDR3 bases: TGTGCCAGCAGCCCACGTGGGGCTGAAGCTTTCTTT. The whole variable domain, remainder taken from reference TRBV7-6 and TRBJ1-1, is GAGVSQSPRYKVTKRGQDVALRCDPISGHVSLYWYRQALGQGPEFLTYFNYEAQQDKSGLPNDRFSAERPEGSISTLTIQRTEQRDSAMYRCASSPRGAEAFFGQGTRLTVV.

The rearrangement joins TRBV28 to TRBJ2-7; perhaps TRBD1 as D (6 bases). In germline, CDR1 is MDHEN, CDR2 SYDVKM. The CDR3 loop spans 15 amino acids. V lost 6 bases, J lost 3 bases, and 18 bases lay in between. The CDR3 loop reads CASSSLGALVYEQYF. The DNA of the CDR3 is TGTGCCAGCAGCTCCCTGGGGGCGCTGGTCTACGAGCAGTACTTC.

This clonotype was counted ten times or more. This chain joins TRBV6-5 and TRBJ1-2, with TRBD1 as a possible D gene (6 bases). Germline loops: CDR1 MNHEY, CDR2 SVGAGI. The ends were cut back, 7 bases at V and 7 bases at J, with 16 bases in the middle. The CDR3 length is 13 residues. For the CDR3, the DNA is TGTGCCAGCAAGTTAACGAGGGGGGGTGGCTACACCTTC. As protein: CASKLTRGGGYTF.

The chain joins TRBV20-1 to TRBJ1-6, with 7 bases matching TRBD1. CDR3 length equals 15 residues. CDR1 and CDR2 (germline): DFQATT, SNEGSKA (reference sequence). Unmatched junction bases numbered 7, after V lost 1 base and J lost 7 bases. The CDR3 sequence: CSARASGQINSPLHF. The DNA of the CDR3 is TGCAGTGCTAGAGCCTCGGGACAGATAAATTCACCCCTCCACTTT.

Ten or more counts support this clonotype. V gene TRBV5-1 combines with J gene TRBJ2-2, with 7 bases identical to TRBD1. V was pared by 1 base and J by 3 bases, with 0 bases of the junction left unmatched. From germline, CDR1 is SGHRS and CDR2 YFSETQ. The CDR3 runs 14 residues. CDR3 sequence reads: CASSLQGDTGELFF. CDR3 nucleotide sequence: TGCGCCAGCAGCTTGCAGGGGGACACCGGGGAGCTGTTTTTT.

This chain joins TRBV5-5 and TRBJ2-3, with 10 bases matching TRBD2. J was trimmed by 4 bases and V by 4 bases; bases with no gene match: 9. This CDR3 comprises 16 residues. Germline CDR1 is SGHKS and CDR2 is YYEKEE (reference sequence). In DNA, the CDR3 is TGTGCCAGCAGCCCCCCCCCCAGCGGGGGGGCAGATACGCAGTATTTT. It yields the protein CASSPPPSGGADTQYF.